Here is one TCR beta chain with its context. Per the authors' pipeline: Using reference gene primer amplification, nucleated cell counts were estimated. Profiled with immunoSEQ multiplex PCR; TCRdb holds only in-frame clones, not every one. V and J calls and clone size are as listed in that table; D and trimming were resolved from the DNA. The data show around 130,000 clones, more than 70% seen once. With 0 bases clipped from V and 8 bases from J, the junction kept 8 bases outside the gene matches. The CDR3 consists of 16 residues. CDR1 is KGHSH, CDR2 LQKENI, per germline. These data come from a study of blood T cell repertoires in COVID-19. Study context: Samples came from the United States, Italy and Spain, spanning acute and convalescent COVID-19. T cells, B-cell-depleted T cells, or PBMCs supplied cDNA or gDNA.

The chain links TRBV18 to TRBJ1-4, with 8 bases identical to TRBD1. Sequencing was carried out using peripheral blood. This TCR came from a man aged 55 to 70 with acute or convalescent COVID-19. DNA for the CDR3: TGTGCCAGCTCACCACCGTCCGCAGGGGGCCGCGAAAAACTGTTTTTT. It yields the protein CASSPPSAGGREKLFF.